This TCR beta chain was identified in a study of blood T cell repertoires in COVID-19. The overall study: The samples span acute and convalescent COVID-19 from the United States, Italy and Spain. From T cells, B-cell-depleted T cells, or PBMCs came the material, which was cDNA or gDNA.

Germline V gene lookup returns CDR1 SGHDT and CDR2 YYEEEE. This CDR3 is 12 amino acids long. The V end was cut by 0 bases, the J end by 4 bases, with 5 bases between. Seattle patients were enrolled during active infection and followed longitudinally. The protocol was immunoSEQ multiplex PCR, while the TCRdb copy is restricted to in-frame clones and leaves out a portion. This sample has about half a million clones; roughly nine tenths occur once, and the top ten carry roughly 0.92%. This clone was picked up one time. The same CDR3 also results from other DNA sequences found in this sample. The chain links TRBV5-6 to TRBJ2-7; D unresolved. The sequenced sample was peripheral blood. This sequence originates from a man aged 18 to 29 with COVID-19, enrolled during active disease. In nucleotides, the CDR3 is TGTGCCAGCAGCTTGGGAGGATACGAGCAGTACTTC. It yields the protein CASSLGGYEQYF. The whole variable domain, filled in from reference TRBV5-6 and TRBJ2-7, reads DAGVTQSPTHLIKTRGQQVTLRCSPKSGHDTVSWYQQALGQGPQFIFQYYEEEERQRGNFPDRFSGHQFPNYSSELNVNALLLGDSALYLCASSLGGYEQYFGPGTRLTVT.